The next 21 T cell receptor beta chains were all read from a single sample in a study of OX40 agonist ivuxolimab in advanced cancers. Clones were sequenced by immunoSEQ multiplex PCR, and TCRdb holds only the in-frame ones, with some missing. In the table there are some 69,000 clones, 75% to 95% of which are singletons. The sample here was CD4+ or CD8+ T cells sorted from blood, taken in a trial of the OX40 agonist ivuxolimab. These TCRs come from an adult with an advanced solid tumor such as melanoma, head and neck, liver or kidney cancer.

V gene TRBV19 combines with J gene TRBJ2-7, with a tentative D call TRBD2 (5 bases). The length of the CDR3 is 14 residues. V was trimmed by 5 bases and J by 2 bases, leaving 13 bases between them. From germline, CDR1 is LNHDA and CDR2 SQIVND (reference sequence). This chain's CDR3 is CASSVGMLAYEQYF. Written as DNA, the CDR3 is TGTGCCAGTAGTGTCGGGATGTTGGCCTACGAGCAGTACTTC.

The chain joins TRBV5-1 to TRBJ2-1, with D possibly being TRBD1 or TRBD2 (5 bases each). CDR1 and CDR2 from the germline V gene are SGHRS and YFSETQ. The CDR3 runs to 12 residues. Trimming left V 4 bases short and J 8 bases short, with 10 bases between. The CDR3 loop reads CASSRGGYEQFF. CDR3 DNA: TGCGCCAGCAGCCGGGGCGGGTATGAGCAGTTCTTC. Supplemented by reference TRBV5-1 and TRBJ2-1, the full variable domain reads KAGVTQTPRYLIKTRGQQVTLSCSPISGHRSVSWYQQTPGQGLQFLFEYFSETQRNKGNFPGRFSGRQFSNSRSEMNVSTLELGDSALYLCASSRGGYEQFFGPGTRLTVL.

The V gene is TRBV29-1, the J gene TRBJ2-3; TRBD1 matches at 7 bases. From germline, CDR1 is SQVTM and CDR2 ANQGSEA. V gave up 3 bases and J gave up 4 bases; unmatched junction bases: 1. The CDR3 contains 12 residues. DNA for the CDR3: TGCAGCGTTGATCAGGGGGCAGATACGCAGTATTTT. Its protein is CSVDQGADTQYF.

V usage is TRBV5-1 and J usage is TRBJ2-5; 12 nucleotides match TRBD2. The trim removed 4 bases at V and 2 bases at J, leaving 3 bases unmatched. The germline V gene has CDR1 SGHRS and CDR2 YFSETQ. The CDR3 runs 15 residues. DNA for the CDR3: TGCGCCAGCAGCCGCGGACTAGCGGGACAAGAGACCCAGTACTTC. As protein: CASSRGLAGQETQYF.

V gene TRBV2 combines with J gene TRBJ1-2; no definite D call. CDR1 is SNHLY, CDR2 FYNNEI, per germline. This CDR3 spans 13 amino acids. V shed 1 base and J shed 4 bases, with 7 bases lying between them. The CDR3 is CASSEERLYGYTF. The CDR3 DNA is TGTGCCAGCAGTGAAGAGCGTCTCTATGGCTACACCTTC.

In DNA form, the CDR3 reads TGCGCCAGCAGCTTGGCGGGAGTCGGGGAGACCCAGTACTTC. It encodes CASSLAGVGETQYF. V usage is TRBV5-1 and J usage is TRBJ2-5, with a tentative D call TRBD2 (6 bases). This CDR3 comprises 14 residues. Germline lookup yields CDR1 SGHRS and CDR2 YFSETQ. The V gene lost 0 bases and the J gene lost 5 bases, with 11 bases spanning the gap. Based on the CDR3 plus reference TRBV5-1 and TRBJ2-5, the full variable domain is KAGVTQTPRYLIKTRGQQVTLSCSPISGHRSVSWYQQTPGQGLQFLFEYFSETQRNKGNFPGRFSGRQFSNSRSEMNVSTLELGDSALYLCASSLAGVGETQYFGPGTRLLVL.

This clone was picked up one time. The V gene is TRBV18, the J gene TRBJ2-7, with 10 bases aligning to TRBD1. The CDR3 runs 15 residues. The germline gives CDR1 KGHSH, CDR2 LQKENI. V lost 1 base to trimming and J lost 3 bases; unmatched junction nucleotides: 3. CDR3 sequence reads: CASSPRDRGNYEQYF. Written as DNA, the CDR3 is TGTGCCAGCTCACCACGGGACAGGGGAAACTACGAGCAGTACTTC.

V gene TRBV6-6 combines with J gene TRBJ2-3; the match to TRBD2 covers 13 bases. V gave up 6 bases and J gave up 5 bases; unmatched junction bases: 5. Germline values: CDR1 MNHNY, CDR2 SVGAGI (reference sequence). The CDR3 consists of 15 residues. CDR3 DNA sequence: TGTGCCAGCAGAACCGGGACTAGCGGGATAGATACGCAGTATTTT. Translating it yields CASRTGTSGIDTQYF.

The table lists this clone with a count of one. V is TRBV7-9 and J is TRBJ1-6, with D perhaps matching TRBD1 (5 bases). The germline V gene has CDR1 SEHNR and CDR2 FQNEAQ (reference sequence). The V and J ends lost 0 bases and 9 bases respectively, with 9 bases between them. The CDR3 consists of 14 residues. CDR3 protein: CASSLAMGPSPLHF. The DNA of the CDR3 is TGTGCCAGCAGCTTAGCAATGGGACCTTCACCCCTCCACTTT.

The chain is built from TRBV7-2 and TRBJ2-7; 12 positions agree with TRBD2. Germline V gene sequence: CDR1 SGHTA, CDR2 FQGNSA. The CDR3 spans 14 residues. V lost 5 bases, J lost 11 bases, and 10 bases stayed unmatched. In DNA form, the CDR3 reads TGTGCCAGCAGCAAGGGACTAGCGGGTTCGGTCGAGTACTTC. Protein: CASSKGLAGSVEYF.

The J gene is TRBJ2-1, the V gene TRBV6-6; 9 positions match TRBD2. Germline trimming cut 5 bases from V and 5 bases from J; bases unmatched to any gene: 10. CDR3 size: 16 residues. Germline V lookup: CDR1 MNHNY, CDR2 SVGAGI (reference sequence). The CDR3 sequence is CASSPRAGGRNNEQFF. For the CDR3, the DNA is TGTGCCAGCAGTCCCCGGGCGGGAGGGCGAAACAATGAGCAGTTCTTC.

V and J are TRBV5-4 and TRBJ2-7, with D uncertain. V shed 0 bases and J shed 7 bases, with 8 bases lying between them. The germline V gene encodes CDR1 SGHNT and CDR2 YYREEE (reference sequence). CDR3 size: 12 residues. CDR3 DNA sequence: TGTGCCAGCAGCTTGGCTTTCCAGGAGCAGTACTTC. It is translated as CASSLAFQEQYF.

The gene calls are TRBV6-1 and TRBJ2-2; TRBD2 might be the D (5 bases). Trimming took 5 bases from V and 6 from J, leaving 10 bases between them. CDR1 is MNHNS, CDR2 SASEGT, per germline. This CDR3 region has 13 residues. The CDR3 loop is CASSPVRAGELFF. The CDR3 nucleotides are TGTGCCAGCAGTCCAGTGAGGGCCGGGGAGCTGTTTTTT.

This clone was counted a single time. DNA for the CDR3: TGTGCCAGCAGCTTCCTAGCGGGAGACGAGCAGTTCTTC. It translates to CASSFLAGDEQFF. The chain uses TRBV5-4 and TRBJ2-1, with 10 positions matching TRBD2. The trim removed 2 bases at V and 10 bases at J, leaving 3 bases unmatched. CDR3 length equals 13 residues. Germline values: CDR1 SGHNT, CDR2 YYREEE (reference sequence).

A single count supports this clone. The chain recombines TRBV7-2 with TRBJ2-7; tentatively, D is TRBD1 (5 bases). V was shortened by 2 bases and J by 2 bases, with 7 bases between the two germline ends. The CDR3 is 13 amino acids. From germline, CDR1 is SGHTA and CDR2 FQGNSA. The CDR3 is CASSLPRAYEQYF. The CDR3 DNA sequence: TGTGCCAGCAGCTTACCCAGGGCCTACGAGCAGTACTTC.

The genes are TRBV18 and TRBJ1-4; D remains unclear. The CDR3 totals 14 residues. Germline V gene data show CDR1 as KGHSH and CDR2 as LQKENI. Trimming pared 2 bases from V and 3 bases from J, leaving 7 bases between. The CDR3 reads CASSPVFANEKLFF. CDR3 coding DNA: TGTGCCAGCTCACCAGTGTTCGCTAATGAAAAACTGTTTTTT.

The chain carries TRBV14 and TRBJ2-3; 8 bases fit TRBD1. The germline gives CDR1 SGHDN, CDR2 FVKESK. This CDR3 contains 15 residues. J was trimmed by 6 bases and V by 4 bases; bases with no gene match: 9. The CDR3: CASSPSFRGLDTQYF. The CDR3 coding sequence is TGTGCCAGCAGCCCCTCTTTCAGGGGGCTGGATACGCAGTATTTT.

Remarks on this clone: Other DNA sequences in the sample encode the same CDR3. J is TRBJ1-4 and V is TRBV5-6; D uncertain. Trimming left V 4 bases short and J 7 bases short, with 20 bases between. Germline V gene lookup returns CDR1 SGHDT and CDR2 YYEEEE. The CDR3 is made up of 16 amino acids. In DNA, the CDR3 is TGTGCCAGCAGCCTGGGATCTAACAGCGGCGGTGAAAAACTGTTTTTT. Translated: CASSLGSNSGGEKLFF.

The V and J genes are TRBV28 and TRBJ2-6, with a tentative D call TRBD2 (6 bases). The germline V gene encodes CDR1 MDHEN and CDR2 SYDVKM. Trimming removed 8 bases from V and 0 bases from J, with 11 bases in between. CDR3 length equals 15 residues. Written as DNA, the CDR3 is TGTGCCAGCGGAGGAGGGAGCTCTGGGGCCAACGTCCTGACTTTC. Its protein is CASGGGSSGANVLTF.

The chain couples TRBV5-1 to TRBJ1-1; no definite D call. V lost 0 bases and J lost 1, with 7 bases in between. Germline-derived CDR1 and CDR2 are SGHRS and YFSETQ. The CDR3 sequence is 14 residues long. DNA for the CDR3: TGCGCCAGCAGCTTGGCCGTAGCGAACACTGAAGCTTTCTTT. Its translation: CASSLAVANTEAFF.

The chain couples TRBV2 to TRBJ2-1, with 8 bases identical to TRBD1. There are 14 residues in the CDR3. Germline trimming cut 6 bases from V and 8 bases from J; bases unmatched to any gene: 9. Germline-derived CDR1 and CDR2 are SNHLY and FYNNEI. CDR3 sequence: CASRDRVLGDEQFF. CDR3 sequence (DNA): TGTGCCAGCAGGGACAGGGTACTCGGCGATGAGCAGTTCTTC.